These T cell receptor beta chains were read from a single sample in a study of metastatic and nonmetastatic thyroid tumors. TCRdb reprocessed the PCR reads via MiXCR. Of about 38,000 clones in the sample, roughly 27% were seen once. What was sequenced was blood. The receptor set was obtained from a female donor with papillary thyroid cancer or a benign thyroid nodule (not recorded which). Some clones in this sample may be carry-over from other donors' samples. The CDR3 runs from the conserved cysteine through the conserved F or W. The order of the fields is V gene, clone size, D gene, J gene, CDR3 DNA, CDR3 protein. A D gene is named only where the DNA matches it firmly. The size of a clone is reported for some rows only, either as once, few or many, or as a class for expanded clones.

v_call: TRBV28
clone_size: many
d_call: .
j_call: TRBJ2-7
cdr3_nt: TGTGCCAGTATATCCTCACCAGGTGCCTACGAGCAGTACTTC
cdr3_aa: CASISSPGAYEQYF

v_call: TRBV4-1
clone_size: .
d_call: .
j_call: TRBJ2-7
cdr3_nt: TGCGCCAGCAGCCAAGTGAGCCAGTCCTACGAGCAGTACTTC
cdr3_aa: CASSQVSQSYEQYF

v_call: TRBV19
clone_size: few
d_call: .
j_call: TRBJ2-2
cdr3_nt: TGTGCCAGTACCTTGACCTGGGGGGGGGAGCTGTTTTTT
cdr3_aa: CASTLTWGGELFF

v_call: TRBV12-3/TRBV12-4
clone_size: medium-sized
d_call: TRBD1
j_call: TRBJ2-7
cdr3_nt: TGTGCCAGCAGCCGGGACAGGGGAGCCTACGAGCAGTACTTC
cdr3_aa: CASSRDRGAYEQYF

v_call: TRBV20-1
clone_size: many
d_call: .
j_call: TRBJ1-1
cdr3_nt: TGCCGGGGGGACGGGAAGAACACTGAAGCTTTCTTT
cdr3_aa: CRGDGKNTEAFF

v_call: TRBV30
clone_size: .
d_call: .
j_call: TRBJ1-5
cdr3_nt: TGTGCCTGGAGTGTACTGATAAGCAATCAGCCCCAGCATTTT
cdr3_aa: CAWSVLISNQPQHF

v_call: TRBV3-1
clone_size: .
d_call: .
j_call: TRBJ1-1
cdr3_nt: TGTGCCAGCAGCCAAGATAATCGGGGGACTGAAGCTTTCTTT
cdr3_aa: CASSQDNRGTEAFF

v_call: TRBV7-2
clone_size: many
d_call: .
j_call: TRBJ2-1
cdr3_nt: TGTGCCAGCAGTAACTCGGAGGGCGCCTACAATGAGCAGTTCTTC
cdr3_aa: CASSNSEGAYNEQFF

v_call: TRBV28
clone_size: .
d_call: .
j_call: TRBJ2-5
cdr3_nt: TGTGCCAGCAGTTTTTCTGGTGGGCCAGAAGAGACCCAGTACTTC
cdr3_aa: CASSFSGGPEETQYF

v_call: TRBV11-2
clone_size: many
d_call: TRBD2
j_call: TRBJ2-1
cdr3_nt: TGTGCCAGCAGCTCGTTCGGTGGGAGGGTGGTGAATGAGCAGTTCTTC
cdr3_aa: CASSSFGGRVVNEQFF

v_call: TRBV6-1
clone_size: few
d_call: .
j_call: TRBJ2-1
cdr3_nt: TGTGCCAGCATTCAGGGGAGCATCAGTTACAATGAGCAGTTCTTC
cdr3_aa: CASIQGSISYNEQFF

v_call: TRBV6-1
clone_size: few
d_call: .
j_call: TRBJ2-1
cdr3_nt: TGTGCCAGCAGGGGGGCGGGCTTCTACAATGAGCAGTTCTTC
cdr3_aa: CASRGAGFYNEQFF

v_call: TRBV19
clone_size: few
d_call: .
j_call: TRBJ1-1
cdr3_nt: TGTGCCAGTAGTCTTTGGGGGAACACTGAAGCTTTCTTT
cdr3_aa: CASSLWGNTEAFF

v_call: TRBV10-3
clone_size: many
d_call: .
j_call: TRBJ2-7
cdr3_nt: TGTGCCATCAGTGAGTCGGCAGGGCCCGTCGGCGAGCAGTACTTC
cdr3_aa: CAISESAGPVGEQYF

v_call: TRBV20-1
clone_size: .
d_call: TRBD2
j_call: TRBJ2-7
cdr3_nt: TGCAGTGCTAGCCCCGGACTAGAGATGAAGTCGGAACCTTACGAGCAGTACTTC
cdr3_aa: CSASPGLEMKSEPYEQYF

v_call: TRBV28
clone_size: many
d_call: .
j_call: TRBJ2-3
cdr3_nt: TGTGCCAGCAGCCAGGGTAACACAGATACGCAGTATTTT
cdr3_aa: CASSQGNTDTQYF

v_call: TRBV28
clone_size: few
d_call: .
j_call: TRBJ1-2
cdr3_nt: TGTGCCAGCTCTTCAACAGAACTGTCAATCGGAAACTATGGCTACACCTTC
cdr3_aa: CASSSTELSIGNYGYTF

v_call: TRBV6-2/TRBV6-3
clone_size: few
d_call: .
j_call: TRBJ2-7
cdr3_nt: TGTGCCAGCAGCTTGGGGGCGGAACCATACGAGCAGTACTTC
cdr3_aa: CASSLGAEPYEQYF

v_call: TRBV6-1
clone_size: few
d_call: TRBD1
j_call: TRBJ1-6
cdr3_nt: TGTGCCAGCAGTGACGGGACAGGGGGATCACCCATCCACTTT
cdr3_aa: CASSDGTGGSPIHF

v_call: TRBV28
clone_size: .
d_call: TRBD1
j_call: TRBJ2-1
cdr3_nt: TGTGCCAGCAGTTTTCCCCCCGGACAGGGGAGTAATGAGCAGTTCTTC
cdr3_aa: CASSFPPGQGSNEQFF

v_call: TRBV27
clone_size: .
d_call: TRBD1
j_call: TRBJ1-2
cdr3_nt: TGTGCCAGCAGTCGGGACAGCTCGTCTTACTATGGCTACACCTTC
cdr3_aa: CASSRDSSSYYGYTF

v_call: TRBV7-2
clone_size: few
d_call: .
j_call: TRBJ2-7
cdr3_nt: TGTGCCAGCAGCGTAGGAACGGGGTGGGAGCAGTACTTC
cdr3_aa: CASSVGTGWEQYF

v_call: TRBV30
clone_size: many
d_call: TRBD1
j_call: TRBJ1-1
cdr3_nt: TGTGCCTGGGAGGGACAGGGAAGGACTGAAGCTTTCTTT
cdr3_aa: CAWEGQGRTEAFF

v_call: TRBV11-2
clone_size: many
d_call: .
j_call: TRBJ1-2
cdr3_nt: TGTGCCAGCAGCTTAGAGCCCTTCCGTGGCTACACCTTC
cdr3_aa: CASSLEPFRGYTF

v_call: TRBV7-9
clone_size: many
d_call: .
j_call: TRBJ2-2
cdr3_nt: TGTGCCAGCAGCCCCCAGGGACCCGGGGAGCTGTTTTTT
cdr3_aa: CASSPQGPGELFF

v_call: TRBV6-2/TRBV6-3
clone_size: .
d_call: .
j_call: TRBJ1-2
cdr3_nt: TGTGCCAGCAGTCCTCCCCTGGACACCGGCTACACCTTC
cdr3_aa: CASSPPLDTGYTF

v_call: TRBV28
clone_size: many
d_call: TRBD2
j_call: TRBJ2-3
cdr3_nt: TGTGCCAGCAGAACTTGGACTAGCGGGGGGCTTCCGTATTTT
cdr3_aa: CASRTWTSGGLPYF